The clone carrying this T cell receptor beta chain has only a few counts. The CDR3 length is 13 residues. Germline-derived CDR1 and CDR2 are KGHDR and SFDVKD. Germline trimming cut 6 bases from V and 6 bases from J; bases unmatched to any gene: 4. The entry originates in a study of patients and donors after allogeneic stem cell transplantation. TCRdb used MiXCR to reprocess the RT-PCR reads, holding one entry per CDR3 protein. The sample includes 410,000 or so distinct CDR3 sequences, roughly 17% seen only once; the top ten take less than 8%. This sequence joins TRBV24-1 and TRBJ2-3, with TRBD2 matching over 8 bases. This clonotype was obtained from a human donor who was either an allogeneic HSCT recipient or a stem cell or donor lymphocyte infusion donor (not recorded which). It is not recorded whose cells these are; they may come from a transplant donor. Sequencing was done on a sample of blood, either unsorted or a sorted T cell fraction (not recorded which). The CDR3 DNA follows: TGTGCCACCAGTAGCAGCGGGGGTGATACGCAGTATTTT. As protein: CATSSSGGDTQYF.